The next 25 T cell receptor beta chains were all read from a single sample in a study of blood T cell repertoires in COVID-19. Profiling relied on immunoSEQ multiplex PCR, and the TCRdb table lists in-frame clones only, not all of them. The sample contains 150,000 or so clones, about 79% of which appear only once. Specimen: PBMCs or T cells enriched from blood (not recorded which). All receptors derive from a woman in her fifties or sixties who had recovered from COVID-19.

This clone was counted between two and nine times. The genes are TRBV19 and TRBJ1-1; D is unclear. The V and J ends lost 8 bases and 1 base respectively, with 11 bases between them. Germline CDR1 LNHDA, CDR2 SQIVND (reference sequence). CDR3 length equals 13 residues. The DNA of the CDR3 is TGTGCCAGTGAACTCTCTCCGAACACTGAAGCTTTCTTT. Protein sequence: CASELSPNTEAFF.

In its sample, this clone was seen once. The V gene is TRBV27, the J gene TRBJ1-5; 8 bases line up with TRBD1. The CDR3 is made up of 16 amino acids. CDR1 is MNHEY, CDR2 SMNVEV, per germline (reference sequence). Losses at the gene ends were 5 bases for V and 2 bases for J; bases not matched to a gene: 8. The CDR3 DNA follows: TGTGCCAGCAGTCCGTACAGGGGGAGGGGCAATCAGCCCCAGCATTTT. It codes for CASSPYRGRGNQPQHF.

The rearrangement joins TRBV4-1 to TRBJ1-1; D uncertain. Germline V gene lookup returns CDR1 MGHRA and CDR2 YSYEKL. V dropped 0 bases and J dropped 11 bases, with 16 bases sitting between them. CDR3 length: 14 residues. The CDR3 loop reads CASSQELFEGLAFF. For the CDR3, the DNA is TGCGCCAGCAGCCAAGAGTTGTTCGAGGGTTTGGCTTTCTTT.

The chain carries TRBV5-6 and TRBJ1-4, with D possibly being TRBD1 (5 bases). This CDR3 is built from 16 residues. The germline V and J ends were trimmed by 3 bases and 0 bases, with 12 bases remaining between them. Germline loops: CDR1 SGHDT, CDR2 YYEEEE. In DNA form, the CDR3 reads TGTGCCAGCAGCTATTATCGGGGGACAACTAATGAAAAACTGTTTTTT. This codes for CASSYYRGTTNEKLFF.

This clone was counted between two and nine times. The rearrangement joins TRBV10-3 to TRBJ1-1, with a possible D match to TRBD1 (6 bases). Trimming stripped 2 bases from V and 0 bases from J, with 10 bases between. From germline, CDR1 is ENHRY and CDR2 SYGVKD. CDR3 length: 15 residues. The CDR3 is CAISEGQILNTEAFF. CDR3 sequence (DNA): TGTGCCATCAGTGAGGGACAGATCCTGAACACTGAAGCTTTCTTT.

The CDR3 protein is CASSLRDRGSDTQYF. The CDR3 DNA reads TGTGCCAGCAGCTTACGGGACAGGGGATCTGATACGCAGTATTTT. The chain has TRBV7-8 and TRBJ2-3; TRBD1 matches at 10 bases. J lost 6 bases, V lost 2 bases, and 5 bases had no gene match. CDR1 SGHVS and CDR2 FQNEAQ come from the germline V gene. The CDR3 runs to 15 residues.

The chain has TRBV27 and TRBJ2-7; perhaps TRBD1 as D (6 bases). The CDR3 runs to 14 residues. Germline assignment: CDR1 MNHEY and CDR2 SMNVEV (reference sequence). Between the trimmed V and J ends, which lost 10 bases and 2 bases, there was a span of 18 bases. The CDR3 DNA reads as TGTGCCACCACGTCAGGGGCAGGGACCTACGAGCAGTACTTC. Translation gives CATTSGAGTYEQYF.

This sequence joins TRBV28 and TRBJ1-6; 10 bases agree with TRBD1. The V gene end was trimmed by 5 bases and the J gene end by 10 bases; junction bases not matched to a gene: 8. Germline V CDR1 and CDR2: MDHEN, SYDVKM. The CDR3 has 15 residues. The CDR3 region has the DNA TGTGCCAGCAGTCCCGGGACAGGGGAGGTATCACCCCTCCACTTT. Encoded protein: CASSPGTGEVSPLHF.

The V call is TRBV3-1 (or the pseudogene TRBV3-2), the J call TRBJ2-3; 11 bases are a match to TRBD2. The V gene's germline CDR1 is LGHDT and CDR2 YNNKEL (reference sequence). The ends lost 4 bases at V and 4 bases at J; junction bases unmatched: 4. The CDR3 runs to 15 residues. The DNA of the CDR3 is TGTGCCAGCAGCCCGCGACTAGCGGGGCCAGATACGCAGTATTTT. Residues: CASSPRLAGPDTQYF.

CDR3 coding DNA: TGTGCCAGCAGCTTATATGCGACAGGCGATTACTACGAGCAGTACTTC. Residues: CASSLYATGDYYEQYF. The chain joins TRBV7-2 to TRBJ2-7, with a weak D call TRBD1 (6 bases). Germline V gene data show CDR1 as SGHTA and CDR2 as FQGNSA. Trimming took 2 bases from V and 3 from J, leaving 17 bases between them. The CDR3 totals 16 residues.

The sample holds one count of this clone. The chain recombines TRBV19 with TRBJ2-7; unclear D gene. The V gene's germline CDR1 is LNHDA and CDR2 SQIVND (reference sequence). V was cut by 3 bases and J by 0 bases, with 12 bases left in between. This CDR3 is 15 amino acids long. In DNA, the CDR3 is TGTGCCAGTAGTATTACGCAGGTCCCCTCCTACGAGCAGTACTTC. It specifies CASSITQVPSYEQYF.

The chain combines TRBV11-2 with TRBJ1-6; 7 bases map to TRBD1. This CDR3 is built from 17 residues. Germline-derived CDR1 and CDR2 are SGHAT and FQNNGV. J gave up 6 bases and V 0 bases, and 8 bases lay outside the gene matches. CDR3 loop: CASSLDWAHRGNSPLHF. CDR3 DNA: TGTGCCAGCAGCTTAGATTGGGCCCACAGGGGTAATTCACCCCTCCACTTT.

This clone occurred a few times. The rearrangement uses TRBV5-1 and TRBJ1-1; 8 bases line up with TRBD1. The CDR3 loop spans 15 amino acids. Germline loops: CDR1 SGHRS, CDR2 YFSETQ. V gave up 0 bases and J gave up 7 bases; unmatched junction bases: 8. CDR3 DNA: TGCGCCAGCAGCTTGGAGGGCAGGGGGCGGGGTGAAGCTTTCTTT. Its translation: CASSLEGRGRGEAFF. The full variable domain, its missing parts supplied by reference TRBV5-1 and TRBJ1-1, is KAGVTQTPRYLIKTRGQQVTLSCSPISGHRSVSWYQQTPGQGLQFLFEYFSETQRNKGNFPGRFSGRQFSNSRSEMNVSTLELGDSALYLCASSLEGRGRGEAFFGQGTRLTVV.

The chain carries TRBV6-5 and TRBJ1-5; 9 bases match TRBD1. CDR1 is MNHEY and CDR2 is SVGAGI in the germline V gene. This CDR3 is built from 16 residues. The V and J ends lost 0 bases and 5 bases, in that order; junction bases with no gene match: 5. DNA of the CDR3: TGTGCCAGCAGTTACTCAAGAACAGGGGGCGATCAGCCCCAGCATTTT. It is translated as CASSYSRTGGDQPQHF.

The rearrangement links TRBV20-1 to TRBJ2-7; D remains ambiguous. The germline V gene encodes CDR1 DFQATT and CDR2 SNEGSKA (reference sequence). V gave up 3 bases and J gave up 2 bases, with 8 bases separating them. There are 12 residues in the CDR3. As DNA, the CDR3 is TGCAGTGCTAGTCGGAGCCCCTACGAGCAGTACTTC. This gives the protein CSASRSPYEQYF.

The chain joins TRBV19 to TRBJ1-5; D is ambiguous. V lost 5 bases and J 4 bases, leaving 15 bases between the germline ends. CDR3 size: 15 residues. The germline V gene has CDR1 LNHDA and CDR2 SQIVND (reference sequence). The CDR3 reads CASSLGDGVNQPQHF. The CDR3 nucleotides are TGTGCCAGTAGTCTGGGAGACGGAGTTAATCAGCCCCAGCATTTT.

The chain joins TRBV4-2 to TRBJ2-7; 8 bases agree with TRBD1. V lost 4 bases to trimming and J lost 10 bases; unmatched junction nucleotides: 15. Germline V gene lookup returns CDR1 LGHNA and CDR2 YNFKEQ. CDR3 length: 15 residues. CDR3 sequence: CASSPTGDRMREQYF. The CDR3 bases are TGTGCCAGCAGCCCCACTGGGGACAGGATGCGCGAACAGTACTTC.

The CDR3 nucleotides are TGTGCCAGCAGCTTAGCGGGACAGGAGCTCTCCTACGAGCAGTACTTC. It yields the protein CASSLAGQELSYEQYF. The rearrangement joins TRBV7-8 to TRBJ2-7; 8 positions match TRBD1. Germline CDR1 reads SGHVS; CDR2 reads FQNEAQ. V shed 0 bases and J 0 bases; nucleotides not matched to a gene: 4. The CDR3 spans 16 residues.

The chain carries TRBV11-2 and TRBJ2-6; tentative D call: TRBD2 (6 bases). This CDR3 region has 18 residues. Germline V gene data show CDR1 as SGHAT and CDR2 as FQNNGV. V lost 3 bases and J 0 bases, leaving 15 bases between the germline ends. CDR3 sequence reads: CASSFLHGGSSGANVLTF. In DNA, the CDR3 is TGTGCCAGCAGCTTTCTTCACGGGGGAAGCTCTGGGGCCAACGTCCTGACTTTC.

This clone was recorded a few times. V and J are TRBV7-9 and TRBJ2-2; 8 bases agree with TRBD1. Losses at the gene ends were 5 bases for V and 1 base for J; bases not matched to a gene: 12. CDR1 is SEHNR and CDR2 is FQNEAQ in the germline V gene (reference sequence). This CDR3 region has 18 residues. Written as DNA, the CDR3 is TGTGCCAGCAGCCTAACCGGGACAGGCCTTTTGAACACCGGGGAGCTGTTTTTT. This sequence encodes CASSLTGTGLLNTGELFF.

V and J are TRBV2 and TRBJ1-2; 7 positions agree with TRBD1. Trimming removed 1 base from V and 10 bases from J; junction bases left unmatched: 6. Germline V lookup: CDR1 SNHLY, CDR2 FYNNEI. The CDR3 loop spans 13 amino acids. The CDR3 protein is CASSEGRGRFYTF. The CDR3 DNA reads TGTGCCAGCAGTGAAGGCAGGGGGAGATTCTACACCTTC. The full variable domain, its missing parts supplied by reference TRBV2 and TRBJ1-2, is EPEVTQTPSHQVTQMGQEVILRCVPISNHLYFYWYRQILGQKVEFLVSFYNNEISEKSEIFDDQFSVERPDGSNFTLKIRSTKLEDSAMYFCASSEGRGRFYTFGSGTRLTVV.

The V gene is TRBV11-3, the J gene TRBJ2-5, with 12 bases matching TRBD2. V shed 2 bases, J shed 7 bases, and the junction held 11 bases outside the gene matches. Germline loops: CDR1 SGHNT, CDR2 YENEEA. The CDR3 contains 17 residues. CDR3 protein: CASSLTFLAGGPGTQYF. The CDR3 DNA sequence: TGTGCCAGCAGCTTAACCTTCCTAGCGGGGGGGCCGGGGACCCAGTACTTC. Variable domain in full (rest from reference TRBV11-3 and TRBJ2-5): EAGVVQSPRYKIIEKKQPVAFWCNPISGHNTLYWYLQNLGQGPELLIRYENEEAVDDSQLPKDRFSAERLKGVDSTLKIQPAELGDSAVYLCASSLTFLAGGPGTQYFGPGTRLLVL.

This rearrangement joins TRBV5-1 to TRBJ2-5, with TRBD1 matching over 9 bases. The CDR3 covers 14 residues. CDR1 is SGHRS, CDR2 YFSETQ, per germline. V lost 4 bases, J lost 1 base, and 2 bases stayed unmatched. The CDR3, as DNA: TGCGCCAGCAGCCCGGGACAGGGCCAAGAGACCCAGTACTTC. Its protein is CASSPGQGQETQYF.

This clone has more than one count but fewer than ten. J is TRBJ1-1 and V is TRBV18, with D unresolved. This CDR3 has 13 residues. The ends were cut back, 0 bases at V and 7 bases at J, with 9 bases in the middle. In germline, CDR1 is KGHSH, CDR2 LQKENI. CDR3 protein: CASSPPASGEAFF. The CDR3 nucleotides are TGTGCCAGCTCACCACCCGCCAGCGGTGAAGCTTTCTTT.

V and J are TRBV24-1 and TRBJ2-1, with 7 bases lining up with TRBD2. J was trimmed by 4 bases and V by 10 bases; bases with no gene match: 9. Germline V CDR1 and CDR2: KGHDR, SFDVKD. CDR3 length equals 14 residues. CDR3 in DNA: TGTGCCACGAGCGGGGCCGGGAAGTACAATGAGCAGTTCTTC. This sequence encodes CATSGAGKYNEQFF.